Each of the 10 T cell receptor beta chains below was sequenced from the same sample in a study of PD-1 blockade in classical Hodgkin lymphoma (dated by TCRdb to the early 2020s). The time point label, as the study defines it: cycle 2 day 1 (C2D1) of nivolumab. All trial patients had relapsed after autologous stem cell transplantation, with cohorts A, B and C differing in prior brentuximab vedotin exposure. The library relied on the immunoSEQ multiplex PCR assay. In its TCRdb copy, this immuneACCESS table keeps in-frame sequences only and misses some clones. Where compared with another copy, unresolved V genes explain less than half of these, and the others have no known cause. The sample includes about 23,000 clones, with 80% observed a single time. The ten largest account for 15% to 20% of the sample. The specimen was peripheral blood mononuclear cells (PBMCs), collected before the second cycle of nivolumab. The receptor source for this set is a human donor with classical Hodgkin lymphoma.

V and J are TRBV28 and TRBJ1-1, with TRBD1 matching over 7 bases. CDR1 MDHEN and CDR2 SYDVKM come from the germline V gene. The CDR3 is 15 residues long. Losses at the gene ends were 6 bases for V and 5 bases for J; bases not matched to a gene: 12. The CDR3 nucleotides read TGTGCCAGCAGACCCGGGAGGGGGCGTAGAACTGAAGCTTTCTTT. This translates into CASRPGRGRRTEAFF.

This clone turned up a few times. The chain carries TRBV19 and TRBJ1-4; D is undetermined. The germline V gene encodes CDR1 LNHDA and CDR2 SQIVND (reference sequence). The CDR3 extends over 13 amino acids. Trimming pared 11 bases from V and 4 bases from J, leaving 14 bases between. CDR3: CAPSSGFNEKLFF. CDR3 nucleotide sequence: TGTGCCCCCTCTAGTGGGTTTAATGAAAAACTGTTTTTT.

This chain uses TRBV6-6 with TRBJ1-2; no clear D gene. CDR3 size: 15 residues. V gave up 0 bases and J gave up 8 bases, with 16 bases separating them. CDR1 is MNHNY, CDR2 SVGAGI, per germline (reference sequence). CDR3 bases: TGTGCCAGCAGTTACTCAGTGTTATCCGGAGGGGGCTACACCTTC. It yields the protein CASSYSVLSGGGYTF.

The chain's CDR3 is CASSLAWQDTQYF. The CDR3 coding sequence is TGTGCCAGCAGCTTAGCGTGGCAAGATACGCAGTATTTT. The chain carries TRBV7-9 and TRBJ2-3; D is ambiguous. This CDR3 is 13 amino acids long. Germline CDR1 SEHNR, CDR2 FQNEAQ (reference sequence). The V gene lost 0 bases and the J gene lost 5 bases, with 6 bases spanning the gap.

The chain recombines TRBV28 with TRBJ1-4, with 8 bases matching TRBD1. The CDR3 has 13 residues. The germline CDR1 and CDR2 sequences are MDHEN and SYDVKM. V was pared by 10 bases and J by 3 bases, with 4 bases of the junction left unmatched. CDR3 nucleotides: TGTGCCACCATACAGGGGGCTAATGAAAAACTGTTTTTT. As protein: CATIQGANEKLFF.

The chain is built from TRBV23-1 and TRBJ2-7, with unresolved D. TRBV23-1 is labeled an ORF, and its function is uncertain. The CDR3 contains 16 residues. V dropped 4 bases and J dropped 0 bases, with 16 bases sitting between them. The CDR3 DNA is TGCGCCAGCAGTCCCCCCCTGGGGATGGCCTCCTACGAGCAGTACTTC. This encodes CASSPPLGMASYEQYF.

The chain joins TRBV19 to TRBJ1-1; weak D call: TRBD1 (6 bases). V was clipped by 3 bases and J by 4 bases, with 18 bases between them. Germline V gene sequence: CDR1 LNHDA, CDR2 SQIVND (reference sequence). This CDR3 comprises 16 residues. CDR3 sequence (DNA): TGTGCCAGTAGTATTCGCCAGGGGCCCAGGGGCACTGAAGCTTTCTTT. Protein: CASSIRQGPRGTEAFF.

This clone is a singleton in its sample. The rearrangement uses TRBV6-1 and TRBJ2-7; possibly TRBD2 for D (6 bases). Germline lookup yields CDR1 MNHNS and CDR2 SASEGT. The CDR3 contains 13 residues. The ends were cut back, 2 bases at V and 7 bases at J, with 12 bases in the middle. CDR3 sequence (DNA): TGTGCCAGCAGTGAAAGCGGGTTCAGGGAGCAGTACTTC. Protein sequence: CASSESGFREQYF.

The genes are TRBV7-9 and TRBJ2-1; D is uncertain. CDR3 length: 12 amino acids. Trimming pared 4 bases from V and 8 bases from J, leaving 9 bases between. Germline V gene lookup returns CDR1 SEHNR and CDR2 FQNEAQ (reference sequence). This CDR3 reads CASSSQGYEQFF. CDR3 nucleotides: TGTGCCAGCAGCTCGCAAGGGTATGAGCAGTTCTTC.

This clone was recorded only once. The V gene is TRBV5-6, the J gene TRBJ2-3; 7 nucleotides align to TRBD2. The CDR3 covers 15 residues. Germline CDR1 reads SGHDT; CDR2 reads YYEEEE. With V trimmed by 4 bases and J by 0 bases, 5 bases remained unmatched. The CDR3 sequence is CASSRPSGSTDTQYF. The CDR3 DNA is TGTGCCAGCAGCAGACCTAGCGGCAGCACAGATACGCAGTATTTT.